The T cell receptor beta chain under discussion was sequenced for a study of OX40 agonist ivuxolimab in advanced cancers. Study at large: The patients' treatment was ivuxolimab, an agonistic anti-OX40 (CD134) antibody. Ivuxolimab doses were 0.01, 0.1, 0.3, 1.5, 3 or 10 mg/kg every 2 weeks. Overall study results and limits: CD4+ and CD8+ blood T cells expanded clonally by week 6 at 0.1 to 3.0 mg/kg.

Repertoires were generated with immunoSEQ multiplex PCR, while TCRdb's copy carries only in-frame clones and drops some. This sample has some 130,000 clones, with about 93% found just once. Of note for this clone: The target antigen is unknown.

Germline values: CDR1 LNHDA, CDR2 SQIVND (reference sequence). The CDR3 is made up of 13 amino acids. Trimming removed 7 bases from V and 7 bases from J, with 15 bases in between. Sampling times: baseline, cycle 4 day 1, cycle 7 day 1. The chain recombines TRBV19 with TRBJ2-3, with no clear D. The sequence derives from an adult with an advanced solid tumor such as melanoma, head and neck, liver or kidney cancer. Sequenced here: CD4+ or CD8+ T cells sorted from blood, sampled in a trial of the OX40 agonist ivuxolimab. The CDR3 sequence: CASISPDLNTQYF. In DNA form, the CDR3 reads TGTGCCAGTATTAGTCCCGATTTAAATACGCAGTATTTT.